What follows are 30 T cell receptor beta chains derived from one specimen sequenced in a study of control samples from healthy donors and cancer patients. Data came from immunoSEQ multiplex PCR; TCRdb stores just in-frame clones and leaves some out. The sample holds some 160,000 clones, 89% seen once. Sequenced material: blood. Receptor source: a man aged 30-40 years in good health.

The V gene is TRBV19, the J gene TRBJ1-5; 10 bases map to TRBD1. V trimming: 5 bases; J trimming: 3 bases; junction bases outside the gene matches: 7. This CDR3 has 16 amino acids. Germline loops: CDR1 LNHDA, CDR2 SQIVND (reference sequence). The DNA for the CDR3 is TGTGCCAGTAGTGCCGGGACAGGGGTTACCAATCAGCCCCAGCATTTT. Residues: CASSAGTGVTNQPQHF.

The chain couples TRBV12-5 to TRBJ1-1; D may be TRBD1 (6 bases). Looked up from germline, CDR1 is LGHNT and CDR2 is FRNRAP. CDR3 length: 15 residues. V was clipped by 5 bases and J by 6 bases, with 19 bases between them. CDR3 in amino acids: CASGLRWGLSAEAFF. The DNA for the CDR3 is TGTGCTAGTGGTCTCCGTTGGGGGCTGTCGGCTGAAGCTTTCTTT.

In DNA form, the CDR3 reads TGTGCCAGCAGCTCCTGGACAGGAACCTACGAGCAGTACTTC. This sequence encodes CASSSWTGTYEQYF. This chain connects TRBV7-2 to TRBJ2-7; 7 bases align to TRBD1. The V segment lost 4 bases and the J segment 2 bases; nucleotides outside the gene matches: 5. The CDR3 totals 14 residues. Looked up from germline, CDR1 is SGHTA and CDR2 is FQGNSA.

In its sample, this clone was seen a few times. The J gene is TRBJ2-1, the V gene TRBV19, with 12 nucleotides matching TRBD2. V shed 6 bases, J shed 4 bases, and the junction held 13 bases outside the gene matches. Germline loops: CDR1 LNHDA, CDR2 SQIVND (reference sequence). CDR3 length equals 18 residues. The CDR3 spells CASSRTSGATLPYNEQFF. The CDR3 region has the DNA TGTGCCAGTAGCCGGACTAGCGGGGCCACACTGCCTTACAATGAGCAGTTCTTC. Drawing the rest from reference TRBV19 and TRBJ2-1, the complete variable domain is DGGITQSPKYLFRKEGQNVTLSCEQNLNHDAMYWYRQDPGQGLRLIYYSQIVNDFQKGDIAEGYSVSREKKESFPLTVTSAQKNPTAFYLCASSRTSGATLPYNEQFFGPGTRLTVL.

The genes are TRBV5-8 and TRBJ2-7; TRBD2 agrees at 7 bases. This CDR3 is 13 amino acids long. In germline, CDR1 is SGHTS, CDR2 YDEGEE. Trimming cost V 4 bases and J 2 bases; bases outside gene matches: 3. CDR3 bases: TGTGCCAGCAGCAACGGGACTACCTACGAGCAGTACTTC. Protein: CASSNGTTYEQYF.

Only a few counts were recorded for this clone. This rearrangement joins TRBV6-2 or TRBV6-3 to TRBJ2-1; tentatively, D is TRBD1 (6 bases). Germline CDR1 reads MNHEY; CDR2 reads SVGEGT. The CDR3 covers 13 residues. Trimming shortened V by 2 bases and J by 5 bases, and 7 bases separated the two germline ends. CDR3 nucleotide sequence: TGTGCCAGCAGTTACAGGGACAACAATGAGCAGTTCTTC. It codes for CASSYRDNNEQFF.

For this clone: Sequence at one end of the junction differs from germline and may be a read error. This rearrangement joins TRBV7-6 to TRBJ1-2, with D perhaps TRBD1 (6 bases). This CDR3 is built from 11 residues. From germline, CDR1 is SGHVS and CDR2 FNYEAQ. Here the CDR3 DNA reads TGTGCCAGCAGCTTAGGTGACAGGAGAGAGTTC. It encodes CASSLGDRREF.

The chain uses TRBV6-6 and TRBJ2-7, with a weak D call TRBD1 (6 bases). V lost 2 bases to trimming and J lost 5 bases, with 19 bases between them. The CDR3 is 16 residues long. Germline CDR1 reads MNHNY; CDR2 reads SVGAGI (reference sequence). The CDR3 coding sequence is TGTGCCAGCAGTTACAGGGACCGGGACACCCTCCACGAGCAGTACTTC. Translating gives CASSYRDRDTLHEQYF.

The chain recombines TRBV19 with TRBJ2-7, with a weak D call TRBD2 (5 bases). Germline V gives CDR1 LNHDA, CDR2 SQIVND (reference sequence). CDR3 length: 11 residues. V dropped 8 bases and J dropped 3 bases, with 8 bases sitting between them. The DNA of the CDR3 is TGTGCCAGTTTCAGCGGCTACGAGCAGTACTTC. Its protein is CASFSGYEQYF. Combining the CDR3 with reference TRBV19 and TRBJ2-7 gives the whole variable domain DGGITQSPKYLFRKEGQNVTLSCEQNLNHDAMYWYRQDPGQGLRLIYYSQIVNDFQKGDIAEGYSVSREKKESFPLTVTSAQKNPTAFYLCASFSGYEQYFGPGTRLTVT.

Turning to this clone: Other DNA sequences in this sample translate to the same CDR3. The CDR3 reads CASSESYGYTF. The CDR3 nucleotides read TGTGCCAGCAGTGAAAGCTATGGCTACACCTTC. The rearrangement joins TRBV25-1 to TRBJ1-2; D unclear. The CDR3 has 11 residues. Trimming removed 2 bases from V and 4 bases from J, with 2 bases in between. Germline V gene sequence: CDR1 MGHDK, CDR2 SYGVNS.

The chain joins TRBV4-1 to TRBJ1-5; the match to TRBD1 covers 7 bases. V trimming: 1 base; J trimming: 6 bases; junction bases outside the gene matches: 6. Germline V gene lookup returns CDR1 MGHRA and CDR2 YSYEKL. The CDR3 extends over 15 amino acids. The CDR3, as DNA: TGCGCCAGCAGCCAAGCTGACAGGGACGGTCAGCCCCAGCATTTT. Its translation is CASSQADRDGQPQHF.

Concerning this clone: The identical CDR3 is also encoded by other nucleotide sequences in the sample. The chain has TRBV7-2 and TRBJ2-1; maybe TRBD2 (7 bases). CDR3 size: 15 residues. The V gene lost 5 bases and the J gene lost 8 bases, with 19 bases spanning the gap. CDR1 is SGHTA and CDR2 is FQGNSA in the germline V gene. CDR3 nucleotides: TGTGCCAGCAGCCCCCGAGGGGGGGTTAGGGATGAGCAGTTCTTC. It is translated as CASSPRGGVRDEQFF.

This chain joins TRBV15 and TRBJ2-5; D call uncertain. Trimming took off 5 bases at V and 1 base at J, with 14 bases between the two ends. The CDR3 has 15 amino acids. From germline, CDR1 is LNHNV and CDR2 YYDKDF (reference sequence). CDR3 region: CATSGDPRPQETQYF. In nucleotides, the CDR3 is TGTGCCACCAGCGGTGACCCGCGCCCCCAAGAGACCCAGTACTTC. Filled out from reference TRBV15 and TRBJ2-5, the complete variable domain reads DAMVIQNPRYQVTQFGKPVTLSCSQTLNHNVMYWYQQKSSQAPKLLFHYYDKDFNNEADTPDNFQSRRPNTSFCFLDIRSPGLGDTAMYLCATSGDPRPQETQYFGPGTRLLVL.

This rearrangement joins TRBV9 to TRBJ2-5, with 11 positions matching TRBD2. Germline V gene data show CDR1 as SGDLS and CDR2 as YYNGEE. This CDR3 is built from 17 residues. J gave up 3 bases and V 0 bases, and 7 bases lay outside the gene matches. CDR3 coding DNA: TGTGCCAGCAGCGTAGGGCTAGCGGGGGGAAAGGAAGAGACCCAGTACTTC. This gives the protein CASSVGLAGGKEETQYF. Drawing the rest from reference TRBV9 and TRBJ2-5, the complete variable domain is DSGVTQTPKHLITATGQRVTLRCSPRSGDLSVYWYQQSLDQGLQFLIQYYNGEERAKGNILERFSAQQFPDLHSELNLSSLELGDSALYFCASSVGLAGGKEETQYFGPGTRLLVL.

This clone appeared a single time. This rearrangement joins TRBV2 to TRBJ2-2; a weak D match, TRBD1 (5 bases). The V gene's germline CDR1 is SNHLY and CDR2 FYNNEI. V was clipped by 5 bases and J by 4 bases, with 11 bases between them. The CDR3 consists of 14 residues. The CDR3 here is CASSRQGGTGELFF. DNA for the CDR3: TGTGCCAGCAGTAGGCAGGGTGGCACCGGGGAGCTGTTTTTT.

This clone was detected once. V usage is TRBV29-1 and J usage is TRBJ2-6; maybe TRBD2 (6 bases). The CDR3 is made up of 15 amino acids. The germline V gene has CDR1 SQVTM and CDR2 ANQGSEA. Trimming stripped 1 base from V and 2 bases from J, with 9 bases between. CDR3: CSVEGGGTGANVLTF. Written as DNA, the CDR3 is TGCAGCGTTGAAGGGGGCGGGACTGGGGCCAACGTCCTGACTTTC.

J is TRBJ2-7 and V is TRBV11-3; D uncertain. V was shortened by 5 bases and J by 3 bases, with 5 bases between the two germline ends. Germline CDR1 is SGHNT and CDR2 is YENEEA. This CDR3 region has 11 residues. CDR3 amino acids: CASSTFYEQYF. The CDR3, as DNA: TGTGCCAGCAGCACATTCTACGAGCAGTACTTC.

This chain links TRBV5-1 with TRBJ2-7, with 7 nucleotides matching TRBD2. Germline assignment: CDR1 SGHRS and CDR2 YFSETQ. This CDR3 has 14 amino acids. J was trimmed by 3 bases and V by 6 bases; bases with no gene match: 9. CDR3 sequence reads: CASTTGTTNYEQYF. CDR3 DNA: TGCGCCAGCACCACCGGGACTACGAACTACGAGCAGTACTTC.

The chain recombines TRBV6-2 or TRBV6-3 with TRBJ2-7; the D is unclear. Trimming removed 2 bases from V and 7 bases from J, with 12 bases in between. In germline, CDR1 is MNHEY, CDR2 SVGEGT. The CDR3 totals 13 residues. CDR3 DNA: TGTGCCAGCAGTTACGGAGATGAAGGGGAGCAGTACTTC. Translated, it gives CASSYGDEGEQYF.

This chain connects TRBV9 to TRBJ1-2; possibly TRBD1 for D (5 bases). Germline V gene data show CDR1 as SGDLS and CDR2 as YYNGEE. This CDR3 has 14 residues. V gave up 0 bases and J gave up 6 bases, with 12 bases separating them. The CDR3 DNA reads as TGTGCCAGCAGCGTAGTTTCGGGCAGGGATGGCTACACCTTC. This translates into CASSVVSGRDGYTF.

Concerning this clone: This sample also contains other DNA sequences that code for the same CDR3. This chain joins TRBV18 and TRBJ1-5; TRBD1 matches at 8 bases. Trimming took 6 bases from V and 4 from J; bases not matched to a gene: 2. Germline V gives CDR1 KGHSH, CDR2 LQKENI. CDR3 length: 13 amino acids. The CDR3: CASSDRANQPQHF. For the CDR3, the DNA is TGTGCCAGCTCGGACAGGGCGAATCAGCCCCAGCATTTT.

V gene TRBV9 combines with J gene TRBJ2-1, with a tentative D call TRBD2 (5 bases). The CDR3 covers 14 residues. Germline CDR1 is SGDLS and CDR2 is YYNGEE. With 0 bases removed from V and 8 bases from J, the gap between germline ends came to 12 bases. CDR3 in amino acids: CASSVEGRNDEQFF. In DNA form, the CDR3 reads TGTGCCAGCAGCGTAGAAGGGAGAAATGATGAGCAGTTCTTC.

The chain recombines TRBV5-5 with TRBJ1-1; maybe TRBD1 (5 bases). From germline, CDR1 is SGHKS and CDR2 YYEKEE (reference sequence). Between the trimmed V and J ends, which lost 4 bases and 4 bases, there was a span of 17 bases. The CDR3 runs 15 residues. CDR3 DNA sequence: TGTGCCAGCAGCGTCGCAACGACAGAACCCACTGAAGCTTTCTTT. Protein: CASSVATTEPTEAFF.

This chain uses TRBV6-2 or TRBV6-3 with TRBJ1-1; the D gene is possibly TRBD1 (5 bases). The CDR3 covers 18 residues. Trimming removed 2 bases from V and 1 base from J, with 20 bases in between. CDR1 is MNHEY, CDR2 SVGEGT, per germline. DNA of the CDR3: TGTGCCAGCAGTTACAGCACTGGACAACCCTTGGGGAACACTGAAGCTTTCTTT. Translating it yields CASSYSTGQPLGNTEAFF.

The chain links TRBV4-2 to TRBJ2-7; 9 positions agree with TRBD2. CDR1 and CDR2 (germline): LGHNA, YNFKEQ. The junction had 3 bases not matched to a gene; V was cut back by 0 bases and J by 0 bases. The CDR3 covers 16 residues. DNA for the CDR3: TGTGCCAGCAGCCAAGACTTGCGGGGGGGCTCCTACGAGCAGTACTTC. It specifies CASSQDLRGGSYEQYF.

The rearrangement uses TRBV3-1 (or the pseudogene TRBV3-2) and TRBJ2-1, with 7 positions matching TRBD2. CDR3 length: 14 residues. The germline V gene has CDR1 LGHDT and CDR2 YNNKEL (reference sequence). V was pared by 3 bases and J by 9 bases, with 8 bases of the junction left unmatched. CDR3 in DNA: TGTGCCAGCAGCCAGCTCCGCAGGGAGGGTGAGCAGTTCTTC. This translates into CASSQLRREGEQFF.

The chain recombines TRBV7-2 with TRBJ2-5; 10 nucleotides match TRBD2. The J segment lost 2 bases and the V segment lost 5 bases, leaving 5 bases of the junction unmatched. This CDR3 has 15 residues. The germline gives CDR1 SGHTA, CDR2 FQGNSA. The CDR3: CASSMERGGQETQYF. DNA of the CDR3: TGTGCCAGCAGCATGGAGCGGGGGGGGCAAGAGACCCAGTACTTC.

The chain is built from TRBV3-1 (or the pseudogene TRBV3-2) and TRBJ2-1; D unresolved. The CDR3 has 16 residues. Trimming stripped 1 base from V and 13 bases from J, with 23 bases between. CDR1 and CDR2 (germline): LGHDT, YNNKEL (reference sequence). CDR3 protein: CASSQGRSSQIGTQFF. DNA for the CDR3: TGTGCCAGCAGCCAAGGCCGGTCCAGCCAGATAGGTACCCAGTTCTTC.

V is TRBV7-3 and J is TRBJ2-2, with D unclear. Trimming cost V 5 bases and J 4 bases, with 17 bases left between them. The CDR3 totals 16 residues. CDR1 and CDR2 from the germline V gene are SGHTA and FQGTGA. The CDR3 nucleotides read TGTGCCAGCAGCCCTCAGGAGAGTTTGAGCACCGGGGAGCTGTTTTTT. Protein sequence: CASSPQESLSTGELFF.

The chain has TRBV19 and TRBJ2-1; D remains unclear. Germline CDR1 reads LNHDA; CDR2 reads SQIVND (reference sequence). CDR3 length equals 12 residues. Trimming shortened V by 8 bases and J by 8 bases, and 13 bases separated the two germline ends. CDR3 bases: TGTGCCAGTGGTCTTGTCGAGTATGAGCAGTTCTTC. Residues: CASGLVEYEQFF.